This TCR beta chain came from a study of neurological immune-mediated disorders. Study-level points and caveats: None of the features examined (clinical or MRI) was associated with the multiple sclerosis repertoire cluster. Phylogenetic grouping put 18 of 34 multiple sclerosis patients' repertoires into one related-CDR3 cluster, a possible signature.

This clonotype has ten or more counts. Its cognate antigen is unknown. Synthesis of cDNA was performed by 5'RACE using 10-nucleotide random UMIs. TCRdb re-called the 5' RACE reads through MiXCR, storing one row per CDR3 protein. The sample includes some 80,000 distinct CDR3 sequences, around 4% seen only once; the top ten take 5.7%. As to time point: longitudinal time-point 3. Unsorted libraries were generated from 2 million PBMCs held at -80 degrees C. The origin of this receptor is a woman aged 55-69 years with multiple sclerosis. Sequenced material: PBMCs.

The CDR3 reads CSARDRRKNTEAFF. CDR3 nucleotides: TGCAGTGCTAGAGATCGGCGGAAGAACACTGAAGCTTTCTTT. The chain employs TRBV20-1 and TRBJ1-1; no reliable D call. Per germline, CDR1 DFQATT and CDR2 SNEGSKA (reference sequence). The V end lost 0 bases, the J end lost 1 base, and 9 bases lay between the germline ends. The CDR3 is made up of 14 amino acids.